Listed here are 20 T cell receptor beta chains from one sample, sequenced in a study of T cell responses to AZD1222 COVID-19 vaccine. TCRdb's table, derived via immunoSEQ multiplex PCR, lists solely in-frame clones and lacks some. Found here are some 150,000 clones, 85% to 90% of them singletons; the top ten hold about 3.5%. The sequencing here drew on peripheral blood, taken on day 0 of AZD1222 vaccination. Receptors were obtained from an adult in good health.

The genes are TRBV30 and TRBJ1-6, with D perhaps TRBD1 (6 bases). The CDR3 length is 13 residues. The V and J ends lost 5 bases and 10 bases respectively, with 15 bases between them. Germline V lookup: CDR1 GTSNPN, CDR2 SVGIG (reference sequence). The CDR3 DNA follows: TGTGCCTGGGACAGGTCGCGAGACTCACCCCTCCACTTT. Protein: CAWDRSRDSPLHF. Full variable domain (remainder filled in from reference TRBV30 and TRBJ1-6): SQTIHQWPATLVQPVGSPLSLECTVEGTSNPNLYWYRQAAGRGLQLLFYSVGIGQISSEVPQNLSASRPQDRQFILSSKKLLLSDSGFYLCAWDRSRDSPLHFGNGTRLTVT.

J is TRBJ2-1 and V is TRBV6-5; 7 bases are a match to TRBD2. Per germline, CDR1 MNHEY and CDR2 SVGAGI. The CDR3 consists of 13 residues. With V trimmed by 8 bases and J by 7 bases, 8 bases remained unmatched. In DNA form, the CDR3 reads TGTGCCAGCGGGGGGGGGACTCTAAATGAGCAGTTCTTC. Protein product: CASGGGTLNEQFF.

V is TRBV5-1 and J is TRBJ2-3; D remains ambiguous. Germline V gives CDR1 SGHRS, CDR2 YFSETQ. The V and J ends lost 4 bases and 4 bases respectively, with 7 bases between them. The CDR3 covers 12 residues. The CDR3 region is CASSPDSDTQYF. DNA of the CDR3: TGCGCCAGCAGCCCAGATTCAGATACGCAGTATTTT.

The chain recombines TRBV28 with TRBJ2-7; TRBD2 aligns across 8 bases. There are 14 residues in the CDR3. Trimming cost V 3 bases and J 4 bases; bases outside gene matches: 5. Germline values: CDR1 MDHEN, CDR2 SYDVKM. The CDR3 DNA is TGTGCCAGCAGTTTGGGCGGGGGGAGGTACGAGCAGTACTTC. Its protein is CASSLGGGRYEQYF. Complete variable domain (other parts from reference TRBV28 and TRBJ2-7): DVKVTQSSRYLVKRTGEKVFLECVQDMDHENMFWYRQDPGLGLRLIYFSYDVKMKEKGDIPEGYSVSREKKERFSLILESASTNQTSMYLCASSLGGGRYEQYFGPGTRLTVT.

The V gene is TRBV6-1, the J gene TRBJ2-7; perhaps D is TRBD1 or TRBD2 (6 bases each). V lost 1 base and J lost 2, with 18 bases in between. The V gene's germline CDR1 is MNHNS and CDR2 SASEGT. This CDR3 has 17 residues. CDR3 in DNA: TGTGCCAGCAGTGAAGTCGGTGCGGGACAAGTAACCTACGAGCAGTACTTC. The encoded protein is CASSEVGAGQVTYEQYF.

The V call is TRBV5-1, the J call TRBJ2-2; TRBD2 aligns across 12 bases. Germline assignment: CDR1 SGHRS and CDR2 YFSETQ. With V trimmed by 2 bases and J by 5 bases, 4 bases remained unmatched. This CDR3 spans 16 amino acids. CDR3 sequence reads: CASSFRTSGNTGELFF. As DNA, the CDR3 is TGCGCCAGCAGCTTCCGGACTAGCGGGAATACCGGGGAGCTGTTTTTT.

J is TRBJ2-3 and V is TRBV10-3; perhaps D is TRBD1 or TRBD2 (5 bases each). V was shortened by 11 bases and J by 1 base, with 16 bases between the two germline ends. From germline, CDR1 is ENHRY and CDR2 SYGVKD. CDR3 length: 14 amino acids. Here the CDR3 DNA reads TGTGCCGTAAACCGGGACCTACGCACAGATACGCAGTATTTT. Amino acid sequence: CAVNRDLRTDTQYF.

The table lists this clone with a few counts. The genes are TRBV7-8 and TRBJ1-2, with D maybe TRBD1 (6 bases). The V end lost 4 bases, the J end lost 8 bases, and 17 bases lay between the germline ends. The CDR3 is 14 residues long. Germline-derived CDR1 and CDR2 are SGHVS and FQNEAQ. The CDR3 region is CASSSSSDRSGYTF. DNA of the CDR3: TGTGCCAGCAGCTCCTCTTCAGACAGGTCCGGCTACACCTTC.

The V call is TRBV3-1 (or the pseudogene TRBV3-2), the J call TRBJ1-4; 11 bases are shared with TRBD1. The V gene's germline CDR1 is LGHDT and CDR2 YNNKEL (reference sequence). The V gene end was trimmed by 7 bases and the J gene end by 8 bases; junction bases not matched to a gene: 6. The CDR3 covers 14 residues. The CDR3 is CASTSRDRGEKLFF. In DNA form, the CDR3 reads TGTGCCAGCACCTCGAGGGACAGGGGGGAAAAACTGTTTTTT.

V is TRBV15 and J is TRBJ2-7; the D gene could be TRBD1 or TRBD2 (5 bases each). V was clipped by 6 bases and J by 5 bases, with 17 bases between them. The CDR3 totals 14 residues. The germline V gene has CDR1 LNHNV and CDR2 YYDKDF (reference sequence). DNA of the CDR3: TGTGCCACCAGGGACGTGGCGAGGGGAGACGAGCAGTACTTC. Translated, it gives CATRDVARGDEQYF.

The genes are TRBV4-1 and TRBJ2-3, with D unclear. Trimming took 1 base from V and 2 from J, leaving 7 bases between them. Germline V gene data show CDR1 as MGHRA and CDR2 as YSYEKL. This CDR3 contains 14 residues. Written as DNA, the CDR3 is TGCGCCAGCAGCCAAGGAACCCACACAGATACGCAGTATTTT. This codes for CASSQGTHTDTQYF.

V usage is TRBV12-3 or TRBV12-4 and J usage is TRBJ1-2; D is possibly TRBD1 (6 bases). The CDR3 totals 11 residues. Trimming removed 8 bases at V and 4 bases at J, with 8 bases between. CDR3 nucleotides: TGTGCCAGCCAGGGGCGCTATGGCTACACCTTC. Translating it yields CASQGRYGYTF.

The rearrangement links TRBV6-2 or TRBV6-3 to TRBJ1-5; D is possibly TRBD1 (6 bases). Germline CDR1 and CDR2: MNHEY and SVGEGT. The V end was cut by 2 bases, the J end by 5 bases, with 25 bases between. The CDR3 contains 19 residues. DNA for the CDR3: TGTGCCAGCAGTTACCAGAATGACGGGGGGCGGAAACGGCATCAGCCCCAGCATTTT. Residues: CASSYQNDGGRKRHQPQHF.

The gene calls are TRBV24-1 and TRBJ1-5; 7 bases map to TRBD1. CDR1 is KGHDR and CDR2 is SFDVKD in the germline V gene. V lost 1 base, J lost 1 base, and 6 bases stayed unmatched. The CDR3 contains 17 residues. The CDR3: CATSDLKGAGSNQPQHF. The CDR3 DNA follows: TGTGCCACCAGTGATTTAAAGGGGGCCGGGAGCAATCAGCCCCAGCATTTT.

The chain combines TRBV19 with TRBJ2-2; D not resolved. The V and J ends lost 4 bases and 2 bases respectively, with 8 bases between them. Germline lookup yields CDR1 LNHDA and CDR2 SQIVND (reference sequence). The CDR3 spans 14 residues. The CDR3 DNA follows: TGTGCCAGTAGTAATCAGCCAAACACCGGGGAGCTGTTTTTT. It yields the protein CASSNQPNTGELFF.

This chain links TRBV5-8 with TRBJ2-3; 9 bases agree with TRBD2. V dropped 0 bases and J dropped 5; count of bases not matched to a gene: 7. This CDR3 spans 16 amino acids. In germline, CDR1 is SGHTS, CDR2 YDEGEE. The DNA for the CDR3 is TGTGCCAGCAGCTTGGGACTAGCGGAGGCAGGAGATACGCAGTATTTT. It translates to CASSLGLAEAGDTQYF.

This clone was observed a single time. This rearrangement joins TRBV14 to TRBJ2-5; no clear D gene. Trimming cost V 3 bases and J 2 bases, with 7 bases left between them. The CDR3 is 13 residues long. In germline, CDR1 is SGHDN, CDR2 FVKESK. CDR3 in amino acids: CASSQGTQETQYF. The CDR3 nucleotides are TGTGCCAGCAGCCAGGGAACGCAAGAGACCCAGTACTTC.

The rearrangement joins TRBV30 to TRBJ2-3; D is undetermined. V lost 0 bases and J 4 bases, leaving 8 bases between the germline ends. CDR1 and CDR2 (germline): GTSNPN, SVGIG (reference sequence). The CDR3 has 13 amino acids. The CDR3 DNA reads TGTGCCTGGAGTGTAGGCCAGGCAGATACGCAGTATTTT. As protein: CAWSVGQADTQYF.

Regarding this clone: Germline and junction disagree at one end, which may indicate a read error. The gene calls are TRBV18 and TRBJ2-2; TRBD1 might be the D (6 bases). Germline-derived CDR1 and CDR2 are KGHSH and LQKENI. The CDR3 runs 16 residues. CDR3 coding DNA: TGTGCCAGCTCGACCCAGCCAGGGGCGAGCACCAGGGAGCTGTTTTTT. Translation: CASSTQPGASTRELFF.

The chain couples TRBV7-9 to TRBJ2-3, with TRBD1 matching over 9 bases. The J segment lost 3 bases and the V segment lost 5 bases, leaving 6 bases of the junction unmatched. CDR3 length: 15 amino acids. Per germline, CDR1 SEHNR and CDR2 FQNEAQ (reference sequence). The chain's CDR3 is CASSPDRGGTDTQYF. Written as DNA, the CDR3 is TGTGCCAGCAGCCCGGACAGGGGAGGGACAGATACGCAGTATTTT.